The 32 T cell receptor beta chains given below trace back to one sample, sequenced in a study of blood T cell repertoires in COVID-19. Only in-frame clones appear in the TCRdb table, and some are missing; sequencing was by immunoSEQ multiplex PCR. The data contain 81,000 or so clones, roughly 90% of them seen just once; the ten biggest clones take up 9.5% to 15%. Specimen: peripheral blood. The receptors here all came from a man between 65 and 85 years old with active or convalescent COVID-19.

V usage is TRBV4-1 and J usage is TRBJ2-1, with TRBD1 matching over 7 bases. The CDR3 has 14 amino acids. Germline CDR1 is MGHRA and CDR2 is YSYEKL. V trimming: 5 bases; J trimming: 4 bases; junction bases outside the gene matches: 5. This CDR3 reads CASSVRDRYNEQFF. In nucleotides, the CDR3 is TGCGCCAGCAGCGTCCGGGACAGATACAATGAGCAGTTCTTC.

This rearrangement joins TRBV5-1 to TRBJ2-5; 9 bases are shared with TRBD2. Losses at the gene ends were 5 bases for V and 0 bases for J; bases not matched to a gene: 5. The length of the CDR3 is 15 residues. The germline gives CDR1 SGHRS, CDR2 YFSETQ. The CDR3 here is CASRYGLAYQETQYF. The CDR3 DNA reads TGCGCCAGCAGATACGGACTAGCGTACCAAGAGACCCAGTACTTC.

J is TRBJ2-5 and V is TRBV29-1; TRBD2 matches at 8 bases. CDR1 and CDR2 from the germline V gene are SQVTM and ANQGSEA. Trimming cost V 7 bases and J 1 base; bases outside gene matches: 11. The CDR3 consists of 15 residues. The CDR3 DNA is TGCAGCGCTCCCGGACTAGCACCGAGCCAAGAGACCCAGTACTTC. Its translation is CSAPGLAPSQETQYF.

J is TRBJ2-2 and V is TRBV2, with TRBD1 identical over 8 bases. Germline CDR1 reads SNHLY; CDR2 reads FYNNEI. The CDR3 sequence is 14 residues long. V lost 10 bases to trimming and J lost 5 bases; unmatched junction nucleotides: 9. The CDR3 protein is CATRLTGATGELFF. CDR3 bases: TGTGCCACCCGCCTGACAGGGGCGACCGGGGAGCTGTTTTTT.

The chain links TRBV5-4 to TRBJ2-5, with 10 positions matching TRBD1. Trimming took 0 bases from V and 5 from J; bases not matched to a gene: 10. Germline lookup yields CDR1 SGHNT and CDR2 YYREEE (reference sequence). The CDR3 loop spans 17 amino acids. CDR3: CASSLASGQGLRETQYF. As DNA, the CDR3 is TGTGCCAGCAGCTTGGCCTCGGGACAGGGGCTCCGGGAGACCCAGTACTTC.

CDR3 residues: CASSQEIPPSRYTF. CDR3 bases: TGTGCCAGCAGCCAAGAAATTCCTCCCTCCCGCTACACCTTC. The rearrangement uses TRBV3-1 (or the pseudogene TRBV3-2) and TRBJ1-2, with D unresolved. The V end lost 0 bases, the J end lost 9 bases, and 14 bases lay between the germline ends. The germline CDR1 and CDR2 sequences are LGHDT and YNNKEL (reference sequence). The CDR3 length is 14 residues.

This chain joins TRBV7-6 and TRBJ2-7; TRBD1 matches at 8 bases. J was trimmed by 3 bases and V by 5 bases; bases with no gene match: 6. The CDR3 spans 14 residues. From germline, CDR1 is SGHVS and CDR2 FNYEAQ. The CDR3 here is CASSQRDRGYEQYF. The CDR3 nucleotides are TGTGCCAGCAGCCAGAGAGACAGGGGCTACGAGCAGTACTTC.

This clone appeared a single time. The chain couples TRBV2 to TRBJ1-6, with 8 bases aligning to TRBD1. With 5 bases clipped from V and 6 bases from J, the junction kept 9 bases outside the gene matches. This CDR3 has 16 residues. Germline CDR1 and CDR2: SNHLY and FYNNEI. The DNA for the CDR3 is TGTGCCAGCAGTATTAGGACAGGGTCCGGTAATTCACCCCTCCACTTT. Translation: CASSIRTGSGNSPLHF.

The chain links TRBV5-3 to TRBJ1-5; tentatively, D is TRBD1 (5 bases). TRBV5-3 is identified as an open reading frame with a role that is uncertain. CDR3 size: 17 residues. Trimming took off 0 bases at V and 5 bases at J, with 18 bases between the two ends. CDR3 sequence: CARSLEAGSRVDQPQHF. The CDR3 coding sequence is TGTGCCAGAAGCTTGGAGGCCGGCTCCAGGGTCGATCAGCCCCAGCATTTT.

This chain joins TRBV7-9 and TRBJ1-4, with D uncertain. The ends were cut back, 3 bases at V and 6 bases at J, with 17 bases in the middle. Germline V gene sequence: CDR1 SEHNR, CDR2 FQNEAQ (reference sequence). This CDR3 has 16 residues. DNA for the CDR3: TGTGCCAGCAGCTTTTTCATTCGAGGTTCGGATGAAAAACTGTTTTTT. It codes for CASSFFIRGSDEKLFF.

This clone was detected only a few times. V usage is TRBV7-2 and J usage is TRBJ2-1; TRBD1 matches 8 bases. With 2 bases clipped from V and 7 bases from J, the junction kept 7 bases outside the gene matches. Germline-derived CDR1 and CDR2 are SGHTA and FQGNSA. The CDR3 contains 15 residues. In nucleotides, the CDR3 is TGTGCCAGCAGCTTACGGACAGGGCCGAAGAATGAGCAGTTCTTC. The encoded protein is CASSLRTGPKNEQFF.

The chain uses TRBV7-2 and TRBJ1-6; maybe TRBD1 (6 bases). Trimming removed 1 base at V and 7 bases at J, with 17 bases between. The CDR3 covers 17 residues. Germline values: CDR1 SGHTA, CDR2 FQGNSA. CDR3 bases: TGTGCCAGCAGCTTAGTAGGACAGCCCGGCCCAAATTCACCCCTCCACTTT. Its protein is CASSLVGQPGPNSPLHF.

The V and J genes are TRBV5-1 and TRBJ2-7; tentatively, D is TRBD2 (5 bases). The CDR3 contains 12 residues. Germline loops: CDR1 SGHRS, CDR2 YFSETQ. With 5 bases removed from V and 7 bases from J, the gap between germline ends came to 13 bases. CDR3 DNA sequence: TGCGCCAGCAGTTCGGACTCCATTGAGCAGTACTTC. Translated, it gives CASSSDSIEQYF.

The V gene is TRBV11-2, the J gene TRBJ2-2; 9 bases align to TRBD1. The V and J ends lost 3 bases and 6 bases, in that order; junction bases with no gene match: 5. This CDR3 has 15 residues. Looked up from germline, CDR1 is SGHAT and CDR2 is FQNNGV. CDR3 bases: TGTGCCAGCAGCTTCTGGACAGGGGAGGCCGGGGAGCTGTTTTTT. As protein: CASSFWTGEAGELFF.

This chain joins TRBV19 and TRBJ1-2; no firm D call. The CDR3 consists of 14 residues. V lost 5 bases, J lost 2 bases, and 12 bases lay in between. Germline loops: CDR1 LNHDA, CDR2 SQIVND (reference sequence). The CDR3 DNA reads TGTGCCAGTAGTCTCACGTCGGGGAACTATGGCTACACCTTC. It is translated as CASSLTSGNYGYTF.

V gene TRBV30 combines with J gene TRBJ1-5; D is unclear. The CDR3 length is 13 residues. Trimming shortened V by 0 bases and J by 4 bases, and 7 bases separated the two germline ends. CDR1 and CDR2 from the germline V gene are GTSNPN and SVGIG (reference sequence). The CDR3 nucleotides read TGTGCCTGGAGTGTAACTAATAATCAGCCCCAGCATTTT. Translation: CAWSVTNNQPQHF.

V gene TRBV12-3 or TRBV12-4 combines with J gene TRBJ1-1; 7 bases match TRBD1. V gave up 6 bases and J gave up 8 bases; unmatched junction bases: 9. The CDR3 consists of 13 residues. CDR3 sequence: CASRRRTGSEAFF. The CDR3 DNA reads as TGTGCCAGCAGACGCAGGACAGGTTCCGAAGCTTTCTTT.

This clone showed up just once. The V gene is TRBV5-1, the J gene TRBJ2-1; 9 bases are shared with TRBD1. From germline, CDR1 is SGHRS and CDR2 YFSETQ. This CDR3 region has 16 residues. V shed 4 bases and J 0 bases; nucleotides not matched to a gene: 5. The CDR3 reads CASSLQGASSYNEQFF. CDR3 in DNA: TGCGCCAGCAGCCTACAGGGGGCTAGCTCCTACAATGAGCAGTTCTTC.

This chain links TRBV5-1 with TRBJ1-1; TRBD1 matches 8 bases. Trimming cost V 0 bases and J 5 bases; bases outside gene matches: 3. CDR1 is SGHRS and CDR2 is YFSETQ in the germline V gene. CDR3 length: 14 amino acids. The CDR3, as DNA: TGCGCCAGCAGCTTGGGCAGGGGGCGTACTGAAGCTTTCTTT. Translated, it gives CASSLGRGRTEAFF.

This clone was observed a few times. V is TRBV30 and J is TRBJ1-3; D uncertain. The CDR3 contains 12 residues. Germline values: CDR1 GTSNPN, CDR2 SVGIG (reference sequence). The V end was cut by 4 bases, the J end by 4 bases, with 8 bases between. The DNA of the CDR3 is TGTGCCTGGAAGAGGAGCGGAAACACCATATATTTT. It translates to CAWKRSGNTIYF. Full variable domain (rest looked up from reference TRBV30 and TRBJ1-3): SQTIHQWPATLVQPVGSPLSLECTVEGTSNPNLYWYRQAAGRGLQLLFYSVGIGQISSEVPQNLSASRPQDRQFILSSKKLLLSDSGFYLCAWKRSGNTIYFGEGSWLTVV.

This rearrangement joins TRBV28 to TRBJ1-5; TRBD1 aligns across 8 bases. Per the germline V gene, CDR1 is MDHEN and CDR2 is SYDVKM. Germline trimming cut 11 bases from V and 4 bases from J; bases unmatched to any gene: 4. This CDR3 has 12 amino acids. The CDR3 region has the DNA TGTGCCGTAGACAGGGGTAATCAGCCCCAGCATTTT. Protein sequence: CAVDRGNQPQHF.

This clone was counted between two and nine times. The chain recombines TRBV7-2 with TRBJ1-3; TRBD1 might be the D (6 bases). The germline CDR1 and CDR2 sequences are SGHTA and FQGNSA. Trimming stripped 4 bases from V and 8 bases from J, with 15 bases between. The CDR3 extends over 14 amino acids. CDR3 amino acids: CASSSKQGRDTIYF. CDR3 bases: TGTGCCAGCAGCTCCAAACAGGGTAGAGACACCATATATTTT.

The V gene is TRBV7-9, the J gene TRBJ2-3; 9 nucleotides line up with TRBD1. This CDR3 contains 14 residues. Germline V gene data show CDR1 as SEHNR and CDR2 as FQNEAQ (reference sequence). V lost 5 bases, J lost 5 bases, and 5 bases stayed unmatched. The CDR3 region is CASSEQGAGDTQYF. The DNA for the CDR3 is TGTGCCAGCAGCGAACAGGGGGCAGGAGATACGCAGTATTTT.

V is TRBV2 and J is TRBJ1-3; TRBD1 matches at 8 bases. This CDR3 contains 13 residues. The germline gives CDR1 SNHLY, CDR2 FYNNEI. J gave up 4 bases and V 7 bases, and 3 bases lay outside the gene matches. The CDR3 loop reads CASTRGQGNTIYF. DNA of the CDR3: TGTGCCAGCACCAGGGGGCAAGGAAACACCATATATTTT.

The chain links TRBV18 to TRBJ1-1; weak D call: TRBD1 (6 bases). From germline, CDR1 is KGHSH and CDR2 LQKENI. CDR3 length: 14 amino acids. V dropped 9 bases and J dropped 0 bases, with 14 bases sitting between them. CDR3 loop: CARTGRPMNTEAFF. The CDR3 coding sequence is TGTGCCAGGACAGGCCGCCCTATGAACACTGAAGCTTTCTTT.

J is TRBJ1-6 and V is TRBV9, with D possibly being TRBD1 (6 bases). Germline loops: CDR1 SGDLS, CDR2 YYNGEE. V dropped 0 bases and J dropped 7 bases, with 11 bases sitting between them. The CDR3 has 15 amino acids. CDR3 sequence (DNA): TGTGCCAGCAGCGTAGACGGTCAGGGGAATTCACCCCTCCACTTT. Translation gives CASSVDGQGNSPLHF. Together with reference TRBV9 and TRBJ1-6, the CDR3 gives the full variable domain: DSGVTQTPKHLITATGQRVTLRCSPRSGDLSVYWYQQSLDQGLQFLIQYYNGEERAKGNILERFSAQQFPDLHSELNLSSLELGDSALYFCASSVDGQGNSPLHFGNGTRLTVT.

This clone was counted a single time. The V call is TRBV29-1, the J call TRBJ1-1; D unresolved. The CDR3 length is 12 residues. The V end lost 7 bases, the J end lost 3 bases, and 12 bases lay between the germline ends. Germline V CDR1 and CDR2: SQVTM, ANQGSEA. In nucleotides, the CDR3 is TGCAGCGCTATAAAAGCGGACACTGAAGCTTTCTTT. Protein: CSAIKADTEAFF.

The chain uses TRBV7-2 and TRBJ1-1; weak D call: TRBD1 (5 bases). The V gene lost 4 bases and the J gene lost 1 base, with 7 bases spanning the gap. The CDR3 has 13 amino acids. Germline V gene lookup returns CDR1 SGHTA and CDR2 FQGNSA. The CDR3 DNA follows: TGTGCCAGCAGCTCCGGACAGAACACTGAAGCTTTCTTT. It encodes CASSSGQNTEAFF.

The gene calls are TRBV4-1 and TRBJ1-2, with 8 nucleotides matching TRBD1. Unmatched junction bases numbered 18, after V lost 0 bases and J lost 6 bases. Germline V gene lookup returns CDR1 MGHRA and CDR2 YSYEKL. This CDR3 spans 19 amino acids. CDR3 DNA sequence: TGCGCCAGCAGCCAAGATCTCAGGAGGGCAGGGGGCGCCTACGATGGCTACACCTTC. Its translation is CASSQDLRRAGGAYDGYTF.

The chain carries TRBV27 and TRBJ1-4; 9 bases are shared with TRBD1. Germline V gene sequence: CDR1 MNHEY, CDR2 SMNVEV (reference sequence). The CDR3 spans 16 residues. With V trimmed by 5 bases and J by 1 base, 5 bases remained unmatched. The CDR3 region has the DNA TGTGCCAGCAGTCCGACGGGACAGGGAACTAATGAAAAACTGTTTTTT. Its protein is CASSPTGQGTNEKLFF.

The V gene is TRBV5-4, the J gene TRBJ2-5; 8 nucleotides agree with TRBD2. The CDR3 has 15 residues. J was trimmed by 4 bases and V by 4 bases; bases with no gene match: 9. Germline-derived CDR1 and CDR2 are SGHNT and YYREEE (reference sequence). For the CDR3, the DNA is TGTGCCAGCAGCGGCCGGGGGGGGTTAGGAGAGACCCAGTACTTC. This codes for CASSGRGGLGETQYF.

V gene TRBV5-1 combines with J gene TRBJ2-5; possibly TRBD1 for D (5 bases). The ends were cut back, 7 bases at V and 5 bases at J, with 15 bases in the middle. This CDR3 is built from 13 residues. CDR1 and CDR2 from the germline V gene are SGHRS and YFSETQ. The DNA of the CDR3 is TGCGCCAGCTTCCTGCAGGGTGGGGAGACCCAGTACTTC. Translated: CASFLQGGETQYF.